The 26 T cell receptor beta chains below come from one sample, sequenced in a study of patients and donors after allogeneic stem cell transplantation. TCRdb ran MiXCR on the RT-PCR reads and lists one entry per CDR3 protein. The table has hundreds of thousands of distinct CDR3 sequences, 15% to 20% seen once. The sequencing sample was made of blood, either unsorted or a sorted T cell fraction (not recorded which). The source is a human donor who was either an allogeneic HSCT recipient or a stem cell or donor lymphocyte infusion donor (not recorded which). It is not recorded whose cells these are; they may come from a transplant donor.

The chain employs TRBV7-9 and TRBJ1-4; unclear D gene. This CDR3 contains 15 residues. Germline CDR1 and CDR2: SEHNR and FQNEAQ (reference sequence). V was cut by 10 bases and J by 0 bases, with 15 bases left in between. Here the CDR3 reads CATTPYTSTNEKLFF. The CDR3 DNA reads TGTGCCACCACCCCTTACACCTCAACTAATGAAAAACTGTTTTTT.

This clonotype has only a few counts. V gene TRBV27 combines with J gene TRBJ1-2, with D unresolved. CDR1 and CDR2 (germline): MNHEY, SMNVEV (reference sequence). Between the trimmed V and J ends, which lost 5 bases and 4 bases, there was a span of 14 bases. The CDR3 spans 14 residues. For the CDR3, the DNA is TGTGCCAGCAGTCCACTCCAGACTGGCTATGGCTACACCTTC. This sequence encodes CASSPLQTGYGYTF.

This clonotype was seen a few times. The chain links TRBV2 to TRBJ1-1, with unresolved D. V lost 7 bases and J lost 1, with 10 bases in between. Per the germline V gene, CDR1 is SNHLY and CDR2 is FYNNEI. The CDR3 is 13 residues long. In DNA, the CDR3 is TGTGCCAGCAAAAGGGATTCGAACACTGAAGCTTTCTTT. Amino acids: CASKRDSNTEAFF. The whole variable domain, filled in from reference TRBV2 and TRBJ1-1, reads EPEVTQTPSHQVTQMGQEVILRCVPISNHLYFYWYRQILGQKVEFLVSFYNNEISEKSEIFDDQFSVERPDGSNFTLKIRSTKLEDSAMYFCASKRDSNTEAFFGQGTRLTVV.

The V call is TRBV4-1, the J call TRBJ2-3; 10 bases line up with TRBD2. Trimming cost V 5 bases and J 2 bases; bases outside gene matches: 7. This CDR3 has 16 amino acids. From germline, CDR1 is MGHRA and CDR2 YSYEKL. In DNA, the CDR3 is TGCGCCAGCAGCGGATCGCTAGCGGGAGCCACAGATACGCAGTATTTT. Translation gives CASSGSLAGATDTQYF.

This clonotype turned up a few times. The chain carries TRBV29-1 and TRBJ2-7; D unclear. The CDR3 has 15 amino acids. CDR1 is SQVTM and CDR2 is ANQGSEA in the germline V gene. Trimming stripped 4 bases from V and 5 bases from J, with 21 bases between. The CDR3 DNA follows: TGCAGCGTTGTTCGACCCACGGTCCTACGACACGAGCAGTACTTC. As protein: CSVVRPTVLRHEQYF.

CDR3 sequence: CAIRDRSSKAFF. The CDR3 DNA is TGTGCCATCCGGGACAGGTCGTCTAAAGCTTTCTTT. V usage is TRBV27 and J usage is TRBJ1-1, with 8 bases identical to TRBD1. The germline gives CDR1 MNHEY, CDR2 SMNVEV (reference sequence). The CDR3 contains 12 residues. With 10 bases clipped from V and 9 bases from J, the junction kept 10 bases outside the gene matches.

The chain is built from TRBV6-5 and TRBJ1-1; D possibly corresponds to TRBD1 (5 bases). This CDR3 comprises 14 residues. The V gene's germline CDR1 is MNHEY and CDR2 SVGAGI. The V gene lost 4 bases and the J gene lost 0 bases, with 9 bases spanning the gap. The CDR3 loop reads CASSSGTLNTEAFF. Written as DNA, the CDR3 is TGTGCCAGCAGTTCCGGGACTTTGAACACTGAAGCTTTCTTT.

The chain uses TRBV20-1 and TRBJ1-1; no definite D call. The CDR3 sequence is 10 residues long. Trimming shortened V by 3 bases and J by 3 bases, and 2 bases separated the two germline ends. Germline CDR1 reads DFQATT; CDR2 reads SNEGSKA (reference sequence). As DNA, the CDR3 is TGCAGTGCTAGTTACACTGAAGCTTTCTTT. It yields the protein CSASYTEAFF.

The chain joins TRBV20-1 to TRBJ1-5; no definite D call. Germline V gene sequence: CDR1 DFQATT, CDR2 SNEGSKA (reference sequence). CDR3 length: 13 residues. V gave up 1 base and J gave up 7 bases, with 11 bases separating them. The CDR3, as DNA: TGCAGTGCTAGAGCCCTCACACAACAGCCCCAGCATTTT. This codes for CSARALTQQPQHF.

In its sample, this clonotype was seen a few times. The chain has TRBV6-1 and TRBJ2-2; 11 positions agree with TRBD2. Germline values: CDR1 MNHNS, CDR2 SASEGT. The CDR3 has 14 residues. Losses at the gene ends were 8 bases for V and 4 bases for J; bases not matched to a gene: 3. The DNA for the CDR3 is TGTGCCAGCGCCGGACTAGCGGGCACCGGGGAGCTGTTTTTT. As protein: CASAGLAGTGELFF.

The gene calls are TRBV21-1 and TRBJ1-1. TRBV21-1 is designated a pseudogene. This CDR3 has 13 residues. This CDR3 reads CASSKPMNTEAFF. CDR3 bases: TGTGCCAGCAGCAAACCCATGAACACTGAAGCTTTCTTT.

A few counts support this clonotype. The chain is built from TRBV5-1 and TRBJ1-2, with 7 bases that match TRBD1. The J segment lost 1 base and the V segment lost 7 bases, leaving 13 bases of the junction unmatched. CDR3 length equals 16 residues. From germline, CDR1 is SGHRS and CDR2 YFSETQ. The CDR3 coding sequence is TGCGCCAGCGGCATACCGGGACAGCGCTTTAACTATGGCTACACCTTC. Translating gives CASGIPGQRFNYGYTF. Full variable domain (missing parts from reference TRBV5-1 and TRBJ1-2): KAGVTQTPRYLIKTRGQQVTLSCSPISGHRSVSWYQQTPGQGLQFLFEYFSETQRNKGNFPGRFSGRQFSNSRSEMNVSTLELGDSALYLCASGIPGQRFNYGYTFGSGTRLTVV.

CDR3 residues: CASKGGLGAVETQYF. Written as DNA, the CDR3 is TGTGCCAGCAAGGGAGGTCTAGGGGCTGTAGAGACCCAGTACTTC. The J gene is TRBJ2-5, the V gene TRBV3-1, with D perhaps TRBD2 (6 bases). The V end lost 7 bases, the J end lost 4 bases, and 19 bases lay between the germline ends. This CDR3 contains 15 residues. CDR1 and CDR2 (germline): LGHDT, YNNKEL (reference sequence).

This sequence joins TRBV6-2 or TRBV6-3 and TRBJ2-5; 7 bases fit TRBD1. The CDR3 consists of 15 residues. Germline CDR1 reads MNHEY; CDR2 reads SVGEGT. V lost 6 bases and J lost 2; bases outside the gene matches: 9. CDR3 residues: CASRLIARGQETQYF. Written as DNA, the CDR3 is TGTGCCAGCAGGCTAATAGCCAGGGGGCAAGAGACCCAGTACTTC.

The rearrangement uses TRBV30 and TRBJ1-6; D is ambiguous. This CDR3 region has 9 residues. The germline CDR1 and CDR2 sequences are GTSNPN and SVGIG (reference sequence). With 5 bases removed from V and 18 bases from J, the gap between germline ends came to 11 bases. The CDR3 coding sequence is TGTGCCTGGGGAGAAAGGCCCCACTTT. As protein: CAWGERPHF.

This clonotype occurred a few times. The chain combines TRBV29-1 with TRBJ2-3; TRBD2 matches at 7 bases. CDR3 length: 15 amino acids. The germline gives CDR1 SQVTM, CDR2 ANQGSEA. V lost 7 bases to trimming and J lost 3 bases; unmatched junction nucleotides: 13. This CDR3 is CSAVNGLVSTDTQYF. In DNA form, the CDR3 reads TGCAGCGCTGTAAACGGACTAGTTTCGACAGATACGCAGTATTTT.

This clonotype was picked up a small number of times. The chain employs TRBV12-3 or TRBV12-4 and TRBJ2-7; a weak D match, TRBD1 (6 bases). V was shortened by 4 bases and J by 5 bases, with 15 bases between the two germline ends. The CDR3 is made up of 14 amino acids. The CDR3 bases are TGTGCCAGCAGTTCTGGACAGTCTTGGGACGAGCAGTACTTC. It translates to CASSSGQSWDEQYF.

This clonotype has ten or more counts. The chain combines TRBV28 with TRBJ1-4; 8 positions agree with TRBD1. Germline V gives CDR1 MDHEN, CDR2 SYDVKM. The CDR3 sequence is 15 residues long. The J segment lost 5 bases and the V segment lost 8 bases, leaving 10 bases of the junction unmatched. The CDR3 region has the DNA TGTGCCAGCCGTTATGAAGGGACAGGCAATGAAAAACTGTTTTTT. Encoded protein: CASRYEGTGNEKLFF.

In this sample, this clonotype turned up once. The rearrangement links TRBV20-1 to TRBJ2-7; 9 bases are shared with TRBD1. From germline, CDR1 is DFQATT and CDR2 SNEGSKA (reference sequence). CDR3 size: 14 residues. Trimming took 4 bases from V and 3 from J; bases not matched to a gene: 7. CDR3 amino acids: CSANHGQGFYEQYF. In nucleotides, the CDR3 is TGCAGTGCTAACCACGGACAGGGGTTCTACGAGCAGTACTTC.

V usage is TRBV27 and J usage is TRBJ2-4, with D perhaps TRBD1 or TRBD2 (5 bases each). Germline assignment: CDR1 MNHEY and CDR2 SMNVEV (reference sequence). Trimming stripped 4 bases from V and 4 bases from J, with 8 bases between. This CDR3 region has 13 residues. The CDR3 nucleotides read TGTGCCAGCAGTTGGGACGGGAAAAACATTCAGTACTTC. Encoded protein: CASSWDGKNIQYF.

The rearrangement links TRBV27 to TRBJ2-7; D ambiguous. Trimming took off 7 bases at V and 3 bases at J, with 22 bases between the two ends. CDR3 size: 16 residues. Looked up from germline, CDR1 is MNHEY and CDR2 is SMNVEV (reference sequence). The CDR3 DNA reads TGTGCCAGCACCCGAAGCGTGGCTATCGGTAACTACGAGCAGTACTTC. Its translation: CASTRSVAIGNYEQYF.

This clonotype was detected a few times. This chain links TRBV20-1 with TRBJ2-7; D remains ambiguous. V shed 3 bases and J shed 3 bases, with 21 bases lying between them. The CDR3 has 16 residues. Germline V gene lookup returns CDR1 DFQATT and CDR2 SNEGSKA (reference sequence). CDR3 amino acids: CSASPRVRTLLYEQYF. In DNA form, the CDR3 reads TGCAGTGCTAGCCCCCGTGTGCGGACCTTACTCTACGAGCAGTACTTC.

The V and J genes are TRBV7-3 and TRBJ2-1; D is tentatively TRBD1 or TRBD2 (5 bases each). The CDR3 runs to 14 residues. CDR1 and CDR2 (germline): SGHTA, FQGTGA. Trimming stripped 1 base from V and 9 bases from J, with 13 bases between. CDR3 amino acids: CASSLMVGDSEQFF. For the CDR3, the DNA is TGTGCCAGCAGCTTAATGGTGGGAGACAGTGAGCAGTTCTTC.

The rearrangement joins TRBV20-1 to TRBJ2-1; tentative D call: TRBD1 (6 bases). Trimming left V 4 bases short and J 8 bases short, with 18 bases between. Germline V CDR1 and CDR2: DFQATT, SNEGSKA (reference sequence). CDR3 length: 14 amino acids. CDR3 protein: CSATGQGSRDEQFF. The CDR3 region has the DNA TGCAGTGCTACGGGCCAGGGGTCTCGGGATGAGCAGTTCTTC.

This clonotype appeared a few times. This chain connects TRBV5-1 to TRBJ2-2, with 11 bases that match TRBD2. CDR3 size: 16 residues. Germline loops: CDR1 SGHRS, CDR2 YFSETQ. Losses at the gene ends were 4 bases for V and 5 bases for J; bases not matched to a gene: 7. CDR3 sequence: CASSTGLAASTGELFF. For the CDR3, the DNA is TGCGCCAGCAGCACGGGACTAGCGGCGTCAACCGGGGAGCTGTTTTTT.

In its sample, this clonotype was seen a few times. V is TRBV3-1 and J is TRBJ1-1; 8 bases are shared with TRBD1. With 3 bases clipped from V and 2 bases from J, the junction kept 5 bases outside the gene matches. Germline CDR1 is LGHDT and CDR2 is YNNKEL (reference sequence). This CDR3 is 15 amino acids long. DNA of the CDR3: TGTGCCAGCAGCCACCTAGGGACAGGAAACACTGAAGCTTTCTTT. Its translation: CASSHLGTGNTEAFF.